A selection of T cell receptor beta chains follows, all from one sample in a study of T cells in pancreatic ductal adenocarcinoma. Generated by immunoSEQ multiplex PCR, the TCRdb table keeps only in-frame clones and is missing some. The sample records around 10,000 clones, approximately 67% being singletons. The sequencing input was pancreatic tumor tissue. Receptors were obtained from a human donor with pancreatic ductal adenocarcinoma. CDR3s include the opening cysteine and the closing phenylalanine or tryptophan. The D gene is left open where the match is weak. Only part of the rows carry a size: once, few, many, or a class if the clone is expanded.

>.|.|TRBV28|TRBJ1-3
CASSPSGGGGNTIYF
TGTGCCAGCAGCCCCTCAGGAGGGGGGGGAAACACCATATATTTT
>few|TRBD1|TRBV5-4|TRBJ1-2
CASSQEIPGGYYGYTF
TGTGCCAGCAGCCAAGAAATTCCAGGGGGTTACTATGGCTACACCTTC
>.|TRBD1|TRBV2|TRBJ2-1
CATRTGRGTYNEQFF
TGTGCAACCCGAACGGGCAGGGGGACCTACAATGAGCAGTTCTTC
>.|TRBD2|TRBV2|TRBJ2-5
CASSRGLAGGWETQYF
TGTGCCAGCAGTAGGGGCCTAGCGGGAGGATGGGAGACCCAGTACTTC
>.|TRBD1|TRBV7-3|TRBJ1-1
CASSLVLGQGTEAFF
TGTGCCAGCAGCTTAGTTTTGGGACAGGGCACTGAAGCTTTCTTT
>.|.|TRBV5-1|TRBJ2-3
CASTNPSTDTQYF
TGCGCCAGCACGAACCCGAGCACAGATACGCAGTATTTT
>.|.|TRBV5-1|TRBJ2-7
CASRAQGGDEQYF
TGCGCCAGCAGGGCGCAGGGGGGCGACGAGCAGTACTTC
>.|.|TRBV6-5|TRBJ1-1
CASSYGGSGFTEAFF
TGTGCCAGCAGTTATGGCGGGTCTGGATTCACTGAAGCTTTCTTT
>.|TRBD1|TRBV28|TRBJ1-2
CASSPGTGFGYTF
TGTGCCAGCAGTCCCGGGACAGGGTTTGGCTACACCTTC
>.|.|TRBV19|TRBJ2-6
CASAEAPGANVLTF
TGTGCCAGCGCGGAGGCCCCTGGGGCCAACGTCCTGACTTTC
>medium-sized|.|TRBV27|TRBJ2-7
CASGRTEIYEQYF
TGTGCCAGCGGTCGGACAGAGATATACGAGCAGTACTTC
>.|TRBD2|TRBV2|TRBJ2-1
CASSETEGRETIRDYNEQFF
TGTGCCAGCAGTGAAACCGAGGGGAGGGAAACAATAAGGGACTACAATGAGCAGTTCTTC
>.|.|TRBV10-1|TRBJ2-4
CASSLNIQYF
TGCGCCAGCAGCTTAAACATTCAGTACTTC
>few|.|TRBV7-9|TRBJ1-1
CASSLAVADTEAFF
TGTGCCAGCAGCTTAGCTGTGGCAGACACTGAAGCTTTCTTT
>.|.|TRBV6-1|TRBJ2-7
CASLAGTRYEQYF
TGTGCCAGCTTGGCAGGTACGAGGTACGAGCAGTACTTC
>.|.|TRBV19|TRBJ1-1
CASSIRDIDTEAFF
TGTGCCAGTAGTATCCGGGACATAGACACTGAAGCTTTCTTT
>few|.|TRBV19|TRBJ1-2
CASRGRTWTF
TGTGCCAGTAGGGGAAGGACTTGGACCTTC
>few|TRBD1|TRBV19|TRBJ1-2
CASSSRDRVNTF
TGTGCCAGTAGTAGCCGGGACAGGGTTAACACCTTC
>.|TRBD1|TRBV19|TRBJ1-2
CASSNYPTGGYGYTF
TGTGCCAGTAGTAACTACCCGACAGGGGGCTATGGCTACACCTTC
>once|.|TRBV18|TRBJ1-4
CASSPRGGGEKLFF
TGTGCCAGCTCACCACGGGGGGGCGGCGAAAAACTGTTTTTT
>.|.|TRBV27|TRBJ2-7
CASSLNRVEQYF
TGTGCCAGCAGTTTAAACAGGGTCGAGCAGTACTTC
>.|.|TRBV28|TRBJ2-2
CASSRNTGELFF
TGTGCCAGCAGCAGGAACACCGGGGAGCTGTTTTTT
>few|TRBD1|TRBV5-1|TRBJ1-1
CASSWSPGQGLNTEAFF
TGCGCCAGCAGCTGGTCCCCGGGACAGGGCCTGAACACTGAAGCTTTCTTT
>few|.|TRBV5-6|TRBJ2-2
CASSFGNTGELFF
TGTGCCAGCAGCTTCGGGAACACCGGGGAGCTGTTTTTT
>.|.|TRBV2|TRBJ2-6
CASSAATASGANVLTF
TGTGCCAGCAGTGCCGCGACAGCTTCTGGGGCCAACGTCCTGACTTTC
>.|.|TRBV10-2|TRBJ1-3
CASSPSGNTIYF
TGCGCCAGCAGTCCGTCCGGAAACACCATATATTTT
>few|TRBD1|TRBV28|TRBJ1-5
CASRQHRGPTSNQPQHF
TGTGCCAGCAGACAACACAGGGGCCCCACAAGCAATCAGCCCCAGCATTTT
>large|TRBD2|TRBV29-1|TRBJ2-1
CSVSLRLAGVRGNGEQFF
TGCAGCGTTTCCCTAAGGCTAGCGGGGGTGCGGGGGAACGGAGAGCAGTTCTTC
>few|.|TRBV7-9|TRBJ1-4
CASSLNRLGATNEKLFF
TGTGCCAGCAGCTTGAACCGGCTGGGGGCGACTAATGAAAAACTGTTTTTT
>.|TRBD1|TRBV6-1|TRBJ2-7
CASSTKDRVKDEQYF
TGTGCCAGCAGTACAAAGGACAGGGTTAAAGACGAGCAGTACTTC
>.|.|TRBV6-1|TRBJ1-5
CASVEGGQPQHF
TGTGCCAGCGTAGAGGGGGGTCAGCCCCAGCATTTT
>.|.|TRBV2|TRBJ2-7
CASSEALRYF
TGTGCCAGCAGTGAGGCGCTTCGATACTTC
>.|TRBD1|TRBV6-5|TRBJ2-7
CASTEGQSYEQYF
TGTGCCAGCACCGAGGGACAGTCCTACGAGCAGTACTTC
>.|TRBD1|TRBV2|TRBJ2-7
CASSWGQGPYEQYF
TGCGCCAGCAGCTGGGGACAGGGGCCTTACGAGCAGTACTTC
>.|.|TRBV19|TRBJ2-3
CASSKGVRTDTQYF
TGTGCCAGTAGTAAGGGCGTACGCACAGATACGCAGTATTTT
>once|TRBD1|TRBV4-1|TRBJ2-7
CASSQIQGMRYEQYF
TGCGCCAGCAGCCAGATACAGGGGATGCGCTACGAGCAGTACTTC
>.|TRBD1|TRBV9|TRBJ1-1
CASSGRQGGGTEAFF
TGTGCCAGCAGCGGCCGACAGGGAGGGGGAACTGAAGCTTTCTTT
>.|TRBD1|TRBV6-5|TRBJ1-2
CASRMGQGIYGYTF
TGTGCCAGCAGGATGGGACAGGGGATCTATGGCTACACCTTC
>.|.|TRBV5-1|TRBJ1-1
CASSFSGSNTEAFF
TGCGCCAGCAGCTTCTCGGGGTCGAACACTGAAGCTTTCTTT
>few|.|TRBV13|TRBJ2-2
CASSPTWGNTGELFF
TGTGCCAGCAGCCCCACGTGGGGGAACACCGGGGAGCTGTTTTTT
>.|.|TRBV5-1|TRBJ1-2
CASSSRAGYGYTF
TGCGCCAGCTCTTCCCGCGCGGGCTATGGCTACACCTTC
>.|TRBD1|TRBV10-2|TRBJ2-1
CASRPGQGYYNEQFF
TGCGCCAGCAGACCGGGACAGGGATATTACAATGAGCAGTTCTTC
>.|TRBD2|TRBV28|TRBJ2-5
CASNPGLAVQETQYF
TGTGCCAGCAACCCGGGACTAGCGGTACAAGAGACCCAGTACTTC
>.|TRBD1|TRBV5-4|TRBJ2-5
CASSGGQGLQETQYF
TGTGCCAGCAGCGGGGGACAGGGACTCCAAGAGACCCAGTACTTC
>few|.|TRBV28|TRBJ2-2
CASSLYNTGELFF
TGTGCCAGCAGTTTATATAACACCGGGGAGCTGTTTTTT
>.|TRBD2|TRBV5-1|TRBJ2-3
CASGAEAGFADTQYF
TGCGCCAGCGGCGCCGAAGCGGGGTTTGCCGATACGCAGTATTTT
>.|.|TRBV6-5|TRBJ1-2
CASSDSPPETYGYTF
TGTGCCAGCAGTGACTCCCCCCCGGAGACCTATGGCTACACCTTC
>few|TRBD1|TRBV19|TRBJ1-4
CASSVGTAPEKLFF
TGTGCCAGTAGTGTCGGGACAGCCCCTGAAAAACTGTTTTTT
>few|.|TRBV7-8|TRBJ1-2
CASSFGGYGYTF
TGTGCCAGCAGCTTCGGAGGTTATGGCTACACCTTC
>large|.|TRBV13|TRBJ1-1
CASSPGNGPYEAFF
TGTGCCAGCAGTCCGGGAAACGGTCCCTATGAAGCTTTCTTT
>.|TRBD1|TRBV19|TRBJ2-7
CASSTTGAQNYEQYF
TGTGCCAGTAGTACCACAGGGGCCCAAAACTACGAGCAGTACTTC
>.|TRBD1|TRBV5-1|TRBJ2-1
CASSGGTGGNEQFF
TGCGCCAGCAGTGGGGGGACAGGGGGCAATGAGCAGTTCTTC
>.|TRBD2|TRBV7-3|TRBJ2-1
CASSSSSGNEQFF
TGTGCCAGCAGCTCCTCTAGCGGCAATGAGCAGTTCTTC
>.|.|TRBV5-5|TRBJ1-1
CASSYQQVSTEAFF
TGTGCCAGCAGCTACCAACAGGTGAGCACTGAAGCTTTCTTT
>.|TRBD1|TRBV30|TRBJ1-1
CACRDRGTEAFF
TGTGCCTGTCGGGACAGGGGAACTGAAGCTTTCTTT